This TCR beta chain was found in a study of metastatic and nonmetastatic thyroid tumors. Broader study findings: Across blood and tumor, TCR beta diversity in malignant thyroid tumors was reportedly significantly higher than in benign nodules.

V dropped 0 bases and J dropped 6; count of bases not matched to a gene: 11. The CDR3 sequence is 17 residues long. Germline values: CDR1 MNHEY, CDR2 SVGAGI. No treatment had been given to any patient before thyroid surgery. Authors' analysis steps: Clinicopathological groups differed in CDR3, with these differences serving to build a distant-metastasis classifier for papillary thyroid cancer. Through MiXCR, TCRdb re-clonotyped the PCR reads. These V and J calls originate from TCRdb's pipeline instead of the authors' own analysis. This sample has 21,000 or so clones, with 15% to 19% found just once. The table lists this clone with many counts. Its antigen is currently unknown.

The clonotype was recovered from a female donor with papillary thyroid cancer or a benign thyroid nodule (not recorded which). Some clones in this sample may be carry-over from other donors' samples. Material for sequencing was blood. The genes are TRBV6-5 and TRBJ2-1; 7 nucleotides match TRBD2. This chain's CDR3 is CASSYSGPVGLFNEQFF. The CDR3 nucleotides read TGTGCCAGCAGTTACTCCGGGCCCGTGGGACTATTCAATGAGCAGTTCTTC.